The rows below give T cell receptor beta chains drawn from one sample of a study of blood T cells in healthy people across ages. From the 5' RACE reads, TCRdb called clonotypes with MiXCR, one entry per CDR3 protein. The table has more than 650,000 distinct CDR3 sequences, roughly 25% seen once. These sequences were also reported in another study, on T cells of mothers and their children.

Sequencing was carried out using blood. These receptor sequences come from a boy younger than 18 in good health. Both conserved end residues are part of each CDR3. A D gene is named only where the DNA matches it firmly. Clone size appears in some rows only: once, few, many, or a class for an expanded clone.

v_call	d_call	clone_size	j_call	cdr3_nt	cdr3_aa
TRBV6-5	.	.	TRBJ2-2	TGTGCCAGCAGTTATAACAGGGGGGAGGGCCCCGGGGAGCTGTTTTTT	CASSYNRGEGPGELFF
TRBV6-2/TRBV6-3	TRBD1	.	TRBJ2-3	TGTGCCAGCAGCCACAGACAGGGTAGGAGCACAGATACGCAGTATTTT	CASSHRQGRSTDTQYF
TRBV29-1	.	few	TRBJ2-5	TGCAGCGTTGAAGATAGCCAGCAAGAGACCCAGTACTTC	CSVEDSQQETQYF
TRBV3-1	.	few	TRBJ1-4	TGTGCCAGCAGCCCCCGGCCCGGAGGCGGGGAAAAACTGTTTTTT	CASSPRPGGGEKLFF
TRBV9	TRBD1	few	TRBJ2-7	TGTGCCAGCAGCGTGACAGGGGCCACCTACGAGCAGTACTTC	CASSVTGATYEQYF
TRBV20-1	.	.	TRBJ2-1	TGCAGTGCAGAACTCCGGACTGCTGGCTCCTACAATGAGCAGTTCTTC	CSAELRTAGSYNEQFF
TRBV2	TRBD1	.	TRBJ2-7	TGTGCCAGCAGGCCCGGGACAGTTCCCTACGAGCAGTACTTC	CASRPGTVPYEQYF
TRBV5-5	.	.	TRBJ2-1	TGTGCCAGCAGCCGGGGATACTCCTACAATGAGCAGTTCTTC	CASSRGYSYNEQFF
TRBV10-3	.	.	TRBJ2-2	TGTGCCATCAGTGGTGTGGGGGCCGGGGAGCTGTTTTTT	CAISGVGAGELFF
TRBV6-1	TRBD1	few	TRBJ1-4	TGTGCCAGCAGGGGAGATACCGGGACAGGGGATGAAAAACTGTTTTTT	CASRGDTGTGDEKLFF
TRBV7-8	TRBD2	.	TRBJ2-1	TGTGCCAGCAGCTTCAGAGCACTAGCGGGAGGGGGCTCCTACAATGAGCAGTTCTTC	CASSFRALAGGGSYNEQFF
TRBV3-1	TRBD2	.	TRBJ2-1	TGTGCCAGCAGCCAAGTGGGGTTGGGTCGGGCTAGCGGGGGCCCCCTTGATGAGCAGTTCTTC	CASSQVGLGRASGGPLDEQFF
TRBV29-1	.	few	TRBJ2-3	TGCAGCGTCGGGGAGGGGGGGACAGATACGCAGTATTTT	CSVGEGGTDTQYF
TRBV2	.	.	TRBJ1-1	TGTGCCAGCTTAGGGGGTAAGCAGACTGAAGCTTTCTTT	CASLGGKQTEAFF
TRBV7-9	TRBD1	.	TRBJ1-1	TGTGCCAGCAGCTTATCCCAGGGGGTCGGTGAAGCTTTCTTT	CASSLSQGVGEAFF
TRBV12-3/TRBV12-4	.	few	TRBJ2-7	TGTGCCAGCACCTCAGGGGCCCACGAGCAGTACTTC	CASTSGAHEQYF
TRBV7-2	.	.	TRBJ1-2	TGTGCCAGCAGCTCCAAGCGGGGGTCTTACACCTTC	CASSSKRGSYTF
TRBV6-6	.	.	TRBJ1-1	TGTGCCAGCACCTTTGTTCAAGGAATAGGTTTCTTT	CASTFVQGIGFF
TRBV6-1	.	.	TRBJ1-5	TGTGCCAGCCGTGTTCAGAGGCATAGCAATCAGCCCCAGCATTTT	CASRVQRHSNQPQHF
TRBV29-1	.	.	TRBJ2-1	TGCAGCGCCTATTCCAAGGGGCCCGCTGAGCAGTTCTTC	CSAYSKGPAEQFF
TRBV5-1	.	few	TRBJ2-5	TGCGCCAGCAGCTTGAGGTACTCGTACCAAGAGACCCAGTACTTC	CASSLRYSYQETQYF
TRBV20-1	.	.	TRBJ2-7	TGCAGTGCTCGAGAGGTTGGCGAGCAGTACTTC	CSAREVGEQYF